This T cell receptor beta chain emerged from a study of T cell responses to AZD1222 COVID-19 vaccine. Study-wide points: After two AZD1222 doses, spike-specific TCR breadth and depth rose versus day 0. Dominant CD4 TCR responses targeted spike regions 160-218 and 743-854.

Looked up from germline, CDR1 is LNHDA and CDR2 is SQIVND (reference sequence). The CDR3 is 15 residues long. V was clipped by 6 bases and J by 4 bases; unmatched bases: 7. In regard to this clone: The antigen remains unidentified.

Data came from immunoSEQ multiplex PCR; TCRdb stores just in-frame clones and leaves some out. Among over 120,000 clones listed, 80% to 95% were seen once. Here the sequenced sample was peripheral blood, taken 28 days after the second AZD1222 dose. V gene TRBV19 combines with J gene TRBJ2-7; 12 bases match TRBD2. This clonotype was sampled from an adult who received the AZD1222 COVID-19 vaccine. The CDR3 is CASSSRTSGIYEQYF. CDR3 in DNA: TGTGCCAGTAGCTCCAGGACTAGCGGGATATACGAGCAGTACTTC.